These 22 T cell receptor beta chains share one sample of origin, sequenced in a study of T cells after yellow fever vaccination. TCRdb recomputed calls from the 5' RACE reads with MiXCR, one row per CDR3 protein. The table includes just over 300,000 distinct CDR3 sequences, 3% to 4.5% detected once. The source was PBMCs, collected on the day of the yellow fever booster vaccination. The receptors stem from a man younger than 35 who received the YFV17D yellow fever vaccine.

The table lists this clonotype with a few counts. The chain is built from TRBV30 and TRBJ2-7; 7 bases fit TRBD2. This CDR3 has 16 residues. Germline loops: CDR1 GTSNPN, CDR2 SVGIG (reference sequence). Losses at the gene ends were 2 bases for V and 0 bases for J; bases not matched to a gene: 10. CDR3 DNA: TGTGCCTGGAGTCCCCCCGCCGGGGGGAGCTCCTACGAGCAGTACTTC. It yields the protein CAWSPPAGGSSYEQYF.

This clonotype was seen repeatedly, ten times or more. The chain employs TRBV2 and TRBJ1-5; D ambiguous. CDR1 and CDR2 from the germline V gene are SNHLY and FYNNEI. The germline V and J ends were trimmed by 6 bases and 5 bases, with 8 bases remaining between them. The CDR3 spans 12 residues. Written as DNA, the CDR3 is TGTGCCAGCAGCGGAGATGATCAGCCCCAGCATTTT. This encodes CASSGDDQPQHF.

This clonotype was observed at least ten times. The genes are TRBV7-8 and TRBJ2-2, with 7 bases identical to TRBD2. This CDR3 spans 16 amino acids. Unmatched junction bases numbered 6, after V lost 4 bases and J lost 1 base. The germline gives CDR1 SGHVS, CDR2 FQNEAQ. CDR3 sequence (DNA): TGTGCCAGCAGCTCGCGACTAGCAGTGAACACCGGGGAGCTGTTTTTT. Amino acids: CASSSRLAVNTGELFF.

This clonotype was recorded at least ten times. This rearrangement joins TRBV9 to TRBJ2-3; tentative D call: TRBD2 (5 bases). Trimming removed 0 bases from V and 3 bases from J, with 17 bases in between. Germline V CDR1 and CDR2: SGDLS, YYNGEE. The CDR3 spans 17 residues. The CDR3 loop is CASSVDHWGEATDTQYF. The CDR3 DNA sequence: TGTGCCAGCAGCGTAGACCATTGGGGAGAGGCTACAGATACGCAGTATTTT.

As regards this clonotype: A read error may explain this, as a much larger clone is one base away. The chain is built from TRBV12-3 or TRBV12-4 and TRBJ2-2; 9 bases are a match to TRBD1. J lost 6 bases, V lost 4 bases, and 9 bases had no gene match. The CDR3 has 16 residues. The CDR3, as DNA: TGTGCCAGCAGTTGGGGATCGGGACAGGGCTCCGGGGAGCTGTTTTTT. Translating gives CASSWGSGQGSGELFF.

This rearrangement joins TRBV4-1 to TRBJ2-5; D is uncertain. The CDR3 is 14 residues long. CDR1 is MGHRA and CDR2 is YSYEKL in the germline V gene. V was shortened by 1 base and J by 3 bases, with 9 bases between the two germline ends. The chain's CDR3 is CASSQAHTKETQYF. The CDR3 DNA follows: TGCGCCAGCAGCCAAGCGCATACAAAAGAGACCCAGTACTTC.

CDR3 DNA sequence: TGTGCCAGTAGTATAGGACGTATGGCCCCCGAGACCCAGTACTTC. The encoded protein is CASSIGRMAPETQYF. The genes are TRBV19 and TRBJ2-5; D is unresolved. This CDR3 contains 15 residues. Germline V gives CDR1 LNHDA, CDR2 SQIVND (reference sequence). Trimming pared 1 base from V and 5 bases from J, leaving 14 bases between.

There are many counts of this clonotype. The genes are TRBV4-3 and TRBJ1-2; no clear D gene. V lost 2 bases to trimming and J lost 3 bases, with 7 bases between them. Germline CDR1 LGHNA, CDR2 YSLEER. CDR3 length: 13 residues. The CDR3 nucleotides read TGCGCCAGCAGCCAAAGACAAGACTATGGCTACACCTTC. Encoded protein: CASSQRQDYGYTF.

V gene TRBV30 combines with J gene TRBJ2-7; D call uncertain. Trimming shortened V by 2 bases and J by 3 bases, and 8 bases separated the two germline ends. CDR1 is GTSNPN, CDR2 SVGIG, per germline (reference sequence). The length of the CDR3 is 12 residues. The CDR3 DNA reads TGTGCCTGGAGTCGGTCAGTCTACGAGCAGTACTTC. Amino acids: CAWSRSVYEQYF.

In this sample, this clonotype turned up many times. The V and J genes are TRBV5-1 and TRBJ2-2; D is unresolved. The germline V gene encodes CDR1 SGHRS and CDR2 YFSETQ. Trimming stripped 5 bases from V and 0 bases from J, with 11 bases between. The CDR3 runs to 15 residues. CDR3 bases: TGCGCCAGCAGACCCAGGAGCACGAACACCGGGGAGCTGTTTTTT. It yields the protein CASRPRSTNTGELFF.

V is TRBV12-3 or TRBV12-4 and J is TRBJ2-1; no firm D call. The CDR3 is 16 residues long. Trimming took 5 bases from V and 2 from J, leaving 16 bases between them. The CDR3 loop reads CASSRVEIPAYNEQFF. The CDR3 DNA reads TGTGCCAGCAGTAGAGTTGAAATTCCCGCCTACAATGAGCAGTTCTTC.

This clonotype was detected many times. The chain carries TRBV20-1 and TRBJ2-1; TRBD2 aligns across 7 bases. The CDR3 has 16 residues. The J segment lost 8 bases and the V segment lost 5 bases, leaving 18 bases of the junction unmatched. Germline CDR1 DFQATT, CDR2 SNEGSKA (reference sequence). The CDR3 DNA sequence: TGCAGTGCTTTCCCCCGTGGACTAGTCAACGGCGATGAGCAGTTCTTC. Encoded protein: CSAFPRGLVNGDEQFF.

This clonotype has only a few counts. This rearrangement joins TRBV19 to TRBJ2-3, with TRBD1 matching 8 bases. The CDR3 has 16 residues. From germline, CDR1 is LNHDA and CDR2 SQIVND (reference sequence). V lost 5 bases and J lost 0; bases outside the gene matches: 7. The CDR3 nucleotides are TGTGCCAGTAGTTCACAGGGGGGACCCAGCACAGATACGCAGTATTTT. Translating it yields CASSSQGGPSTDTQYF.

This clonotype was counted at least ten times. J is TRBJ1-2 and V is TRBV27, with 7 bases lining up with TRBD1. Germline CDR1 reads MNHEY; CDR2 reads SMNVEV (reference sequence). V dropped 5 bases and J dropped 5; count of bases not matched to a gene: 14. The CDR3 has 16 amino acids. CDR3 loop: CASSPHVDRVRYGYTF. CDR3 nucleotide sequence: TGTGCCAGCAGTCCGCACGTCGACAGGGTCCGTTATGGCTACACCTTC.

The chain uses TRBV25-1 and TRBJ2-2; 8 nucleotides match TRBD1. J gave up 4 bases and V 3 bases, and 7 bases lay outside the gene matches. The CDR3 contains 16 residues. Germline CDR1 is MGHDK and CDR2 is SYGVNS. The CDR3 DNA sequence: TGTGCCAGCAGTGACACCGACAGGGGAAGCACCGGGGAGCTGTTTTTT. Its translation: CASSDTDRGSTGELFF.

The chain couples TRBV20-1 to TRBJ2-3; 7 bases line up with TRBD2. This CDR3 region has 14 residues. Germline assignment: CDR1 DFQATT and CDR2 SNEGSKA (reference sequence). J was trimmed by 0 bases and V by 6 bases; bases with no gene match: 6. CDR3 residues: CSAPLRGSTDTQYF. CDR3 DNA sequence: TGCAGTGCCCCATTGCGGGGGAGCACAGATACGCAGTATTTT.

V and J are TRBV5-1 and TRBJ2-3; tentatively, D is TRBD1 (6 bases). Germline assignment: CDR1 SGHRS and CDR2 YFSETQ. V was cut by 0 bases and J by 9 bases, with 14 bases left in between. The CDR3 totals 14 residues. DNA for the CDR3: TGCGCCAGCAGCTTGGGTCAGGGGATTGGAACGCAGTATTTT. Protein product: CASSLGQGIGTQYF. Full variable domain (rest looked up from reference TRBV5-1 and TRBJ2-3): KAGVTQTPRYLIKTRGQQVTLSCSPISGHRSVSWYQQTPGQGLQFLFEYFSETQRNKGNFPGRFSGRQFSNSRSEMNVSTLELGDSALYLCASSLGQGIGTQYFGPGTRLTVL.

This clonotype was seen ten or more times. The rearrangement joins TRBV9 to TRBJ2-3; D not resolved. The CDR3 extends over 15 amino acids. Per the germline V gene, CDR1 is SGDLS and CDR2 is YYNGEE. V lost 0 bases, J lost 2 bases, and 10 bases lay in between. The CDR3, as DNA: TGTGCCAGCAGCGTAGCAGCCTTAGACACAGATACGCAGTATTTT. Its protein product is CASSVAALDTDTQYF.

Concerning this clonotype itself: A read error is possible here, since a much larger clone lies one base away. V usage is TRBV6-5 and J usage is TRBJ2-3; 9 bases line up with TRBD1. The CDR3 has 14 amino acids. Losses at the gene ends were 7 bases for V and 4 bases for J; bases not matched to a gene: 6. Germline CDR1 reads MNHEY; CDR2 reads SVGAGI. The CDR3 sequence: CASTQDRGADTQYF. CDR3 DNA sequence: TGTGCCAGCACCCAGGACAGGGGAGCAGATACGCAGTATTTT.

The chain employs TRBV20-1 and TRBJ2-5, with D perhaps assigned TRBD1 or TRBD2 (6 bases each). The ends were cut back, 4 bases at V and 2 bases at J, with 17 bases in the middle. The CDR3 is made up of 15 amino acids. The germline CDR1 and CDR2 sequences are DFQATT and SNEGSKA (reference sequence). The CDR3 nucleotides are TGCAGTGCTACCTCCTCCCAAGGGGGGCAAGAGACCCAGTACTTC. Translating it yields CSATSSQGGQETQYF.

Only a few counts were recorded for this clonotype. The chain carries TRBV5-1 and TRBJ2-5; no clear D gene. Trimming took 4 bases from V and 1 from J, leaving 11 bases between them. There are 14 residues in the CDR3. Looked up from germline, CDR1 is SGHRS and CDR2 is YFSETQ. CDR3 sequence: CASSQGSAQETQYF. CDR3 bases: TGCGCCAGCAGCCAAGGATCGGCCCAAGAGACCCAGTACTTC.

This clonotype was observed a handful of times. The chain recombines TRBV6-2 or TRBV6-3 with TRBJ2-7, with 7 nucleotides matching TRBD1. This CDR3 contains 13 residues. Germline V gene data show CDR1 as MNHEY and CDR2 as SVGEGT. After removal of 4 bases from V and 2 bases from J, the junction contained 2 bases not matched to a gene. This CDR3 reads CASSWTGAYEQYV. In DNA form, the CDR3 reads TGTGCCAGCAGTTGGACAGGTGCCTACGAGCAGTACGTC.